A single sample gave rise to the 15 T cell receptor beta chains below, sequenced in a study of blood T cell repertoires in COVID-19. TCRdb's copy holds only in-frame clones and misses some; the assay was immunoSEQ multiplex PCR. This sample yields 250,000 to 350,000 clones, of which approximately 91% are seen a single time; 9% to 9.5% belongs to the top ten. Sequenced sample: peripheral blood. The source is a young man with active or convalescent COVID-19.

The chain recombines TRBV29-1 with TRBJ1-5, with D possibly TRBD1 on 6 matching bases. Trimming took 3 bases from V and 7 from J, leaving 13 bases between them. Germline-derived CDR1 and CDR2 are SQVTM and ANQGSEA. The CDR3 consists of 13 residues. The CDR3 DNA sequence: TGCAGCGTTGATTGGGGTCAGGGGCAGCCCCAGCATTTT. Translation gives CSVDWGQGQPQHF. The full variable domain, in which reference TRBV29-1 and TRBJ1-5 provide the parts outside the CDR3, is SAVISQKPSRDICQRGTSLTIQCQVDSQVTMMFWYRQQPGQSLTLIATANQGSEATYESGFVIDKFPISRPNLTFSTLTVSNMSPEDSSIYLCSVDWGQGQPQHFGDGTRLSIL.

The genes are TRBV6-5 and TRBJ1-2, with 7 bases matching TRBD1. V was pared by 4 bases and J by 7 bases, with 3 bases of the junction left unmatched. The CDR3 is made up of 12 amino acids. Germline V lookup: CDR1 MNHEY, CDR2 SVGAGI. In DNA, the CDR3 is TGTGCCAGCAGTTGGACAGGCGGTGGCTACACCTTC. This sequence encodes CASSWTGGGYTF.

Turning to this clone: The same CDR3 arises from other DNA sequences in this sample as well. This chain joins TRBV3-1 (or the pseudogene TRBV3-2) and TRBJ1-2; no firm D call. Germline values: CDR1 LGHDT, CDR2 YNNKEL (reference sequence). This CDR3 is built from 13 residues. The ends were cut back, 1 base at V and 7 bases at J, with 10 bases in the middle. This CDR3 is CASSQGGLGGYTF. CDR3 nucleotide sequence: TGTGCCAGCAGCCAAGGAGGTTTGGGTGGCTACACCTTC.

This chain uses TRBV5-1 with TRBJ2-3, with D unclear. Deletions cut 3 bases from V and 5 bases from J, with 19 bases between. Germline V gene lookup returns CDR1 SGHRS and CDR2 YFSETQ. This CDR3 has 16 residues. CDR3 coding DNA: TGCGCCAGCAGCTCCCCCGAGGTTTTTAGTAGAGATACGCAGTATTTT. Protein sequence: CASSSPEVFSRDTQYF.

This clone was recorded once. The chain joins TRBV19 to TRBJ2-2; 9 bases match TRBD1. Germline trimming cut 3 bases from V and 5 bases from J; bases unmatched to any gene: 7. This CDR3 comprises 16 residues. Germline CDR1 and CDR2: LNHDA and SQIVND (reference sequence). The CDR3 DNA sequence: TGTGCCAGTAGTATTGGGGACAGGGTAAAGACCGGGGAGCTGTTTTTT. Translation: CASSIGDRVKTGELFF.

Comment on this clone: The sample carries other DNA sequences with the same CDR3. The rearrangement uses TRBV14 and TRBJ1-2; D not certain. V was pared by 4 bases and J by 2 bases, with 8 bases between. Germline V CDR1 and CDR2: SGHDN, FVKESK. The CDR3 is made up of 13 amino acids. CDR3 in amino acids: CASSPDINYGYTF. Written as DNA, the CDR3 is TGTGCCAGCAGCCCCGACATAAACTATGGCTACACCTTC. The full variable domain, in which reference TRBV14 and TRBJ1-2 provide the parts outside the CDR3, is EAGVTQFPSHSVIEKGQTVTLRCDPISGHDNLYWYRRVMGKEIKFLLHFVKESKQDESGMPNNRFLAERTGGTYSTLKVQPAELEDSGVYFCASSPDINYGYTFGSGTRLTVV.

The chain joins TRBV6-5 to TRBJ1-2, with a tentative D call TRBD1 (6 bases). Germline V gene data show CDR1 as MNHEY and CDR2 as SVGAGI. V lost 3 bases, J lost 6 bases, and 14 bases lay in between. This CDR3 is built from 14 residues. The CDR3 is CASSYSPRGDGYTF. CDR3 bases: TGTGCCAGCAGTTATAGTCCCAGGGGAGATGGCTACACCTTC.

The chain combines TRBV4-1 with TRBJ1-5, with TRBD1 matching over 7 bases. The CDR3 runs to 14 residues. Germline V gives CDR1 MGHRA, CDR2 YSYEKL. After removal of 0 bases from V and 6 bases from J, the junction contained 2 bases not matched to a gene. CDR3 sequence: CASSQEAGGQPQHF. The DNA for the CDR3 is TGCGCCAGCAGCCAAGAGGCAGGGGGTCAGCCCCAGCATTTT.

The chain uses TRBV4-3 and TRBJ2-2; a possible D gene is TRBD1 (5 bases). The ends were cut back, 3 bases at V and 5 bases at J, with 10 bases in the middle. The length of the CDR3 is 14 residues. CDR1 is LGHNA, CDR2 YSLEER, per germline. The CDR3 nucleotides read TGCGCCAGCAGCCAGGGGCGCCGAACCGGGGAGCTGTTTTTT. It yields the protein CASSQGRRTGELFF.

This rearrangement joins TRBV21-1 to TRBJ1-2. TRBV21-1 is flagged as a pseudogene. CDR3 length: 15 residues. The CDR3 bases are TGTGCCAGCAGCAAAGTGGAGGCTCGGAACTATGGCTACACCTTC. Protein: CASSKVEARNYGYTF.

The chain recombines TRBV19 with TRBJ1-3; a possible D gene is TRBD1 (6 bases). The germline CDR1 and CDR2 sequences are LNHDA and SQIVND (reference sequence). The CDR3 has 13 amino acids. Trimming left V 5 bases short and J 4 bases short, with 9 bases between. The CDR3, as DNA: TGTGCCAGTAGTGACAGGCCCGGAAACACCATATATTTT. This translates into CASSDRPGNTIYF.

The J gene is TRBJ1-6, the V gene TRBV3-1 (or the pseudogene TRBV3-2); D ambiguous. Looked up from germline, CDR1 is LGHDT and CDR2 is YNNKEL (reference sequence). The CDR3 is 12 residues long. Deletions cut 3 bases from V and 9 bases from J, with 6 bases between. CDR3 coding DNA: TGTGCCAGCAGCCACGGACTTTCACCCCTCCACTTT. This encodes CASSHGLSPLHF.

V and J are TRBV5-1 and TRBJ2-7; 9 nucleotides align to TRBD1. With 0 bases clipped from V and 6 bases from J, the junction kept 1 base outside the gene matches. Germline V gene data show CDR1 as SGHRS and CDR2 as YFSETQ. This CDR3 has 13 amino acids. As DNA, the CDR3 is TGCGCCAGCAGCTTGGACAGGGGGCGCGAGCAGTACTTC. This encodes CASSLDRGREQYF. The whole variable domain, remainder taken from reference TRBV5-1 and TRBJ2-7, is KAGVTQTPRYLIKTRGQQVTLSCSPISGHRSVSWYQQTPGQGLQFLFEYFSETQRNKGNFPGRFSGRQFSNSRSEMNVSTLELGDSALYLCASSLDRGREQYFGPGTRLTVT.

The gene calls are TRBV24-1 and TRBJ2-1, with D possibly TRBD2 on 5 matching bases. The CDR3 length is 14 residues. In germline, CDR1 is KGHDR, CDR2 SFDVKD. V shed 3 bases and J shed 9 bases, with 14 bases lying between them. DNA of the CDR3: TGTGCCACCAGTGATCATGAGGGTATAGGTGAGCAGTTCTTC. Amino acids: CATSDHEGIGEQFF.

The chain uses TRBV5-1 and TRBJ2-7; TRBD1 might be the D (5 bases). Trimming took 0 bases from V and 1 from J, leaving 14 bases between them. CDR1 and CDR2 from the germline V gene are SGHRS and YFSETQ. The CDR3 runs 16 residues. CDR3 loop: CASSLGWAGPSYEQYF. The DNA of the CDR3 is TGCGCCAGCAGCTTGGGCTGGGCAGGGCCTTCCTACGAGCAGTACTTC.